This passage covers 6 T cell receptor beta chains from one sample sequenced in a study of T cells in localized non-small cell lung cancer. Sequenced by immunoSEQ multiplex PCR; TCRdb stores in-frame clones only, minus some. Of 48,000 or so clones detected, 70% to 80% appear once; the ten largest clones hold roughly a sixth. The sample consisted of peripheral blood, taken before any cancer treatment. All receptors come from a man aged 35-75 years with stage I squamous cell lung carcinoma.

V is TRBV5-1 and J is TRBJ2-3; possibly TRBD2 for D (6 bases). The V gene lost 2 bases and the J gene lost 1 base, with 11 bases spanning the gap. The CDR3 sequence is 15 residues long. Per germline, CDR1 SGHRS and CDR2 YFSETQ. CDR3 coding DNA: TGCGCCAGCAGCTTCCGCGGGGCTGGCACAGATACGCAGTATTTT. It codes for CASSFRGAGTDTQYF. Drawing the rest from reference TRBV5-1 and TRBJ2-3, the complete variable domain is KAGVTQTPRYLIKTRGQQVTLSCSPISGHRSVSWYQQTPGQGLQFLFEYFSETQRNKGNFPGRFSGRQFSNSRSEMNVSTLELGDSALYLCASSFRGAGTDTQYFGPGTRLTVL.

This clone was seen only a few times. V usage is TRBV5-8 and J usage is TRBJ1-5; no definite D call. Trimming pared 3 bases from V and 5 bases from J, leaving 6 bases between. Germline V lookup: CDR1 SGHTS, CDR2 YDEGEE. This CDR3 spans 12 amino acids. DNA of the CDR3: TGTGCCAGCAGCTCGGTCTATCAGCCCCAGCATTTT. Residues: CASSSVYQPQHF.

This clone was picked up a small number of times. The chain carries TRBV9 and TRBJ2-1; D remains ambiguous. This CDR3 region has 12 residues. Trimming took off 4 bases at V and 7 bases at J, with 9 bases between the two ends. Germline V gene data show CDR1 as SGDLS and CDR2 as YYNGEE. The CDR3 coding sequence is TGTGCCAGCAGCCCCCGACAAAATGAGCAGTTCTTC. Protein sequence: CASSPRQNEQFF.

The chain couples TRBV19 to TRBJ1-2; 9 bases map to TRBD1. Germline V CDR1 and CDR2: LNHDA, SQIVND (reference sequence). Trimming at V came to 4 bases and at J to 4 bases, leaving 7 bases not matched to a gene. The CDR3 runs to 15 residues. The CDR3 protein is CASSTTGTGRYGYTF. The CDR3 DNA reads TGTGCCAGTAGTACTACCGGGACAGGGCGCTATGGCTACACCTTC.

The chain carries TRBV27 and TRBJ1-6; D not certain. Germline loops: CDR1 MNHEY, CDR2 SMNVEV (reference sequence). V was pared by 5 bases and J by 10 bases, with 18 bases between. The CDR3 covers 15 residues. Written as DNA, the CDR3 is TGTGCCAGCAGTGGGTTCAGTGGGAGAGGGTCACCCCTCCACTTT. Its protein product is CASSGFSGRGSPLHF.

V usage is TRBV5-1 and J usage is TRBJ2-7, with 9 bases fitting TRBD1. The junction had 10 bases not matched to a gene; V was cut back by 4 bases and J by 11 bases. CDR3 size: 13 residues. The V gene's germline CDR1 is SGHRS and CDR2 YFSETQ. The CDR3: CASSVGDGDREYF. The CDR3 DNA follows: TGCGCCAGCAGCGTGGGGGATGGGGACAGGGAGTACTTC.